The clone carrying this TCR beta chain occurred a few times. What it binds is unknown. This record belongs to a study of T cell responses to AZD1222 COVID-19 vaccine. The overall study: Second doses at about 4 or about 12 weeks were pooled.

Findings and limits, study-wide: Sampling that yielded the repertoires occurred only after the peak T cell response.

The method was immunoSEQ multiplex PCR; TCRdb's version includes in-frame clones alone and lacks a portion of them. Of about 120,000 clones listed, more than 80% are singletons. Germline loops: CDR1 MNHEY, CDR2 SVGAGI. V gave up 4 bases and J gave up 5 bases, with 15 bases separating them. This CDR3 is built from 16 residues. This receptor was obtained from an adult in good health. This specimen consisted of peripheral blood, obtained on day 0 of AZD1222 vaccination. The V gene is TRBV6-5, the J gene TRBJ1-6; TRBD1 is a possible D gene (6 bases). The CDR3 reads CASSFWGGGDNSPLHF. CDR3 sequence (DNA): TGTGCCAGCAGTTTTTGGGGGGGCGGCGATAATTCACCCCTCCACTTT.